One sample yielded the 20 T cell receptor beta chains listed below, sequenced in a study of T-cell memory formation after mild COVID-19. MiXCR, run by TCRdb on the 5' RACE reads, gives a single entry per CDR3 protein. The sample has around 500,000 distinct CDR3 sequences; approximately 18% are singletons. Sequenced material: PBMCs or a T cell subset sorted from them (not recorded which). These receptors originate from an adult woman who had mild COVID-19 (a few samples of this study predate the infection). Cell type and time point are not known.

This clonotype was seen repeatedly, ten times or more. The genes are TRBV16 and TRBJ2-4; D might be TRBD2 (5 bases). Germline CDR1 KGHSY, CDR2 FQNENV. This CDR3 is built from 12 residues. Deletions cut 0 bases from V and 10 bases from J, with 7 bases between. The CDR3 nucleotides are TGTGCCAGCAGCCAATCGAGCGGAATTCAGTACTTC. This sequence encodes CASSQSSGIQYF.

The chain combines TRBV27 with TRBJ2-7; TRBD1 matches at 7 bases. The V and J ends lost 4 bases and 3 bases, in that order; junction bases with no gene match: 12. The CDR3 runs to 16 residues. Germline CDR1 MNHEY, CDR2 SMNVEV (reference sequence). The CDR3 here is CASSSTGGQTFYEQYF. In DNA, the CDR3 is TGTGCCAGCAGTTCTACTGGGGGACAGACCTTCTACGAGCAGTACTTC.

The sample holds many counts of this clonotype. This chain uses TRBV29-1 with TRBJ1-1, with no clear D. Germline V gene sequence: CDR1 SQVTM, CDR2 ANQGSEA. The CDR3 is 15 amino acids. V gave up 0 bases and J gave up 0 bases, with 11 bases separating them. This CDR3 is CSVEDPGRMNTEAFF. The CDR3, as DNA: TGCAGCGTTGAAGATCCTGGACGGATGAACACTGAAGCTTTCTTT.

The chain couples TRBV11-1 to TRBJ2-4, with 9 bases that match TRBD1. Trimming took 2 bases from V and 1 from J; bases not matched to a gene: 3. CDR1 SGHAT and CDR2 FQDESV come from the germline V gene (reference sequence). This CDR3 region has 16 residues. CDR3 in DNA: TGTGCCAGCAGCTTAAGACAGGGGGTGGCCAAAAACATTCAGTACTTC. Translated, it gives CASSLRQGVAKNIQYF.

The chain joins TRBV6-1 to TRBJ2-7; 7 bases match TRBD2. The CDR3 is made up of 14 amino acids. The V gene end was trimmed by 5 bases and the J gene end by 7 bases; junction bases not matched to a gene: 11. Germline loops: CDR1 MNHNS, CDR2 SASEGT. CDR3 sequence (DNA): TGTGCCAGCAGTCCGGGGAGGGCAACTACAGAGCAGTACTTC. It translates to CASSPGRATTEQYF.

The chain couples TRBV6-1 to TRBJ1-6; TRBD1 might be the D (5 bases). The CDR3 spans 16 residues. CDR1 is MNHNS and CDR2 is SASEGT in the germline V gene. V dropped 6 bases and J dropped 3 bases, with 15 bases sitting between them. The CDR3 reads CASSENPGGYNSPLHF. In DNA form, the CDR3 reads TGTGCCAGCAGCGAGAACCCCGGGGGCTATAATTCACCCCTCCACTTT.

This chain joins TRBV7-2 and TRBJ1-1, with TRBD2 identical over 10 bases. The closer fit of TRBJ2-3 to the DNA end suggests the J call may be wrong. The CDR3 spans 15 residues. Germline values: CDR1 SGHTA, CDR2 FQGNSA. The CDR3 bases are TGTGCCAGCAGCCCCCAGCGGGGGGGTAAGTCGACGCAGTATTTT. Translated, it gives CASSPQRGGKSTQYF.

The chain carries TRBV13 and TRBJ2-5; no firm D call. Trimming took off 5 bases at V and 3 bases at J, with 13 bases between the two ends. The CDR3 runs 14 residues. The germline V gene encodes CDR1 PRHDT and CDR2 FYEKMQ (reference sequence). The CDR3 spells CASSEGWQEETQYF. The CDR3 nucleotides read TGTGCCAGCAGCGAAGGATGGCAGGAAGAGACCCAGTACTTC.

The chain carries TRBV7-3 and TRBJ1-1; a weak D match, TRBD1 (5 bases). The V end lost 5 bases, the J end lost 5 bases, and 21 bases lay between the germline ends. The CDR3 runs to 16 residues. Germline lookup yields CDR1 SGHTA and CDR2 FQGTGA. This CDR3 is CASSPRGGIGGTEAFF. The CDR3 bases are TGTGCCAGCAGCCCTCGGGGGGGGATCGGCGGAACTGAAGCTTTCTTT.

This clonotype was found a few times. This rearrangement joins TRBV4-3 to TRBJ2-1; TRBD2 matches 8 bases. The CDR3 length is 14 residues. Germline CDR1 reads LGHNA; CDR2 reads YSLEER. The V and J ends lost 5 bases and 7 bases, in that order; junction bases with no gene match: 7. The CDR3: CASSISGARNEQFF. The CDR3 DNA reads TGCGCCAGCAGCATTAGCGGGGCTAGGAATGAGCAGTTCTTC.

This clonotype was seen a handful of times. The chain employs TRBV9 and TRBJ2-7; the D gene is possibly TRBD1 (5 bases). Germline CDR1 reads SGDLS; CDR2 reads YYNGEE. The CDR3 is 15 amino acids. V gave up 0 bases and J gave up 6 bases, with 16 bases separating them. This chain's CDR3 is CASSVAYQGFSEQYF. The CDR3 DNA sequence: TGTGCCAGCAGCGTAGCCTATCAGGGATTCAGCGAGCAGTACTTC.

This clonotype has just a few counts. The chain is built from TRBV4-1 and TRBJ2-3; D is ambiguous. Deletions cut 1 base from V and 4 bases from J, with 9 bases between. The CDR3 is made up of 14 amino acids. The V gene's germline CDR1 is MGHRA and CDR2 YSYEKL. For the CDR3, the DNA is TGCGCCAGCAGCCAAGTTCCCCTGGCAGATACGCAGTATTTT. Residues: CASSQVPLADTQYF.

V gene TRBV7-9 combines with J gene TRBJ1-1; D call uncertain. The V end lost 1 base, the J end lost 8 bases, and 8 bases lay between the germline ends. The CDR3 totals 12 residues. CDR1 is SEHNR and CDR2 is FQNEAQ in the germline V gene (reference sequence). This CDR3 reads CASSLDRREAFF. The CDR3 DNA is TGTGCCAGCAGCTTAGATCGCAGGGAAGCTTTCTTT. The entire variable domain, with the rest obtained from reference TRBV7-9 and TRBJ1-1, is as follows: DTGVSQNPRHKITKRGQNVTFRCDPISEHNRLYWYRQTLGQGPEFLTYFQNEAQLEKSRLLSDRFSAERPKGSFSTLEIQRTEQGDSAMYLCASSLDRREAFFGQGTRLTVV.

The chain has TRBV29-1 and TRBJ2-1, with TRBD1 as a possible D gene (5 bases). The germline CDR1 and CDR2 sequences are SQVTM and ANQGSEA. Between the trimmed V and J ends, which lost 4 bases and 8 bases, there was a span of 9 bases. CDR3 length: 11 residues. CDR3 DNA: TGCAGCGTTGGGAGACAGCATGAGCAGTTCTTC. Encoded protein: CSVGRQHEQFF.

This clonotype was counted between two and nine times. The genes are TRBV7-2 and TRBJ1-3; no firm D call. CDR1 SGHTA and CDR2 FQGNSA come from the germline V gene. The CDR3 consists of 13 residues. V gave up 6 bases and J gave up 5 bases, with 11 bases separating them. CDR3 loop: CASSDGPRNTIYF. For the CDR3, the DNA is TGTGCCAGCAGTGACGGGCCGCGAAACACCATATATTTT.

The chain recombines TRBV2 with TRBJ1-2, with TRBD1 matching over 7 bases. Per the germline V gene, CDR1 is SNHLY and CDR2 is FYNNEI. V was clipped by 8 bases and J by 2 bases; unmatched bases: 14. CDR3 size: 16 residues. CDR3 nucleotide sequence: TGTGCCAGCGGGGGGGACAGCCTCCTTCTCAACTATGGCTACACCTTC. Residues: CASGGDSLLLNYGYTF.

This clonotype was detected a few times. This chain uses TRBV7-2 with TRBJ2-7; D perhaps matches TRBD2 (6 bases). V was pared by 5 bases and J by 7 bases, with 21 bases between. Germline-derived CDR1 and CDR2 are SGHTA and FQGNSA. The CDR3 runs 15 residues. This CDR3 reads CASSPPGLYAPEQYF. In DNA, the CDR3 is TGTGCCAGCAGCCCCCCGGGACTGTACGCCCCTGAGCAGTACTTC. The whole variable domain, remainder taken from reference TRBV7-2 and TRBJ2-7, is GAGVSQSPSNKVTEKGKDVELRCDPISGHTALYWYRQSLGQGLEFLIYFQGNSAPDKSGLPSDRFSAERTGGSVSTLTIQRTQQEDSAVYLCASSPPGLYAPEQYFGPGTRLTVT.

Only a few counts were recorded for this clonotype. This chain connects TRBV9 to TRBJ1-1, with TRBD1 as a possible D gene (6 bases). The CDR3 is 13 amino acids. Deletions cut 4 bases from V and 8 bases from J, with 15 bases between. Germline V lookup: CDR1 SGDLS, CDR2 YYNGEE. The CDR3 region has the DNA TGTGCCAGCAGCCCCGGGGGCAAAGGGGAAGCTTTCTTT. As protein: CASSPGGKGEAFF.

V gene TRBV5-1 combines with J gene TRBJ1-2; the D gene is possibly TRBD1 (5 bases). V was trimmed by 1 base and J by 2 bases, leaving 15 bases between them. CDR1 and CDR2 (germline): SGHRS, YFSETQ. The CDR3 totals 16 residues. The CDR3 is CASSLFTPTANYGYTF. CDR3 DNA sequence: TGCGCCAGCAGCTTGTTTACCCCGACAGCCAACTATGGCTACACCTTC. The whole variable domain, filled in from reference TRBV5-1 and TRBJ1-2, reads KAGVTQTPRYLIKTRGQQVTLSCSPISGHRSVSWYQQTPGQGLQFLFEYFSETQRNKGNFPGRFSGRQFSNSRSEMNVSTLELGDSALYLCASSLFTPTANYGYTFGSGTRLTVV.

This clonotype turned up a few times. The gene calls are TRBV27 and TRBJ2-5; tentatively, D is TRBD1 (5 bases). V lost 0 bases and J 2 bases, leaving 10 bases between the germline ends. Per germline, CDR1 MNHEY and CDR2 SMNVEV (reference sequence). The CDR3 is made up of 15 amino acids. The CDR3 spells CASSLSSRTQETQYF. The CDR3, as DNA: TGTGCCAGCAGTTTATCCTCCAGGACACAAGAGACCCAGTACTTC.